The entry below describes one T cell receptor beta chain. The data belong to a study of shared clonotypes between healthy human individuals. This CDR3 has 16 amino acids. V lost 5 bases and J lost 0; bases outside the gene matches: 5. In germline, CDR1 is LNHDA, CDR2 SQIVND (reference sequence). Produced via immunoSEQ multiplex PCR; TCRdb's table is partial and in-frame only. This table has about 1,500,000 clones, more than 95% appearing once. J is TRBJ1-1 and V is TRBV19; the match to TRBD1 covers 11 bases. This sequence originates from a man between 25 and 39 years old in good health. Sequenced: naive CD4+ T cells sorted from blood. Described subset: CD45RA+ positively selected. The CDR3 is CASSSGTGGLNTEAFF. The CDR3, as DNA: TGTGCCAGTAGTTCCGGGACAGGGGGACTGAACACTGAAGCTTTCTTT. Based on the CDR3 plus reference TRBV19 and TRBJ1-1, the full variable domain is DGGITQSPKYLFRKEGQNVTLSCEQNLNHDAMYWYRQDPGQGLRLIYYSQIVNDFQKGDIAEGYSVSREKKESFPLTVTSAQKNPTAFYLCASSSGTGGLNTEAFFGQGTRLTVV.